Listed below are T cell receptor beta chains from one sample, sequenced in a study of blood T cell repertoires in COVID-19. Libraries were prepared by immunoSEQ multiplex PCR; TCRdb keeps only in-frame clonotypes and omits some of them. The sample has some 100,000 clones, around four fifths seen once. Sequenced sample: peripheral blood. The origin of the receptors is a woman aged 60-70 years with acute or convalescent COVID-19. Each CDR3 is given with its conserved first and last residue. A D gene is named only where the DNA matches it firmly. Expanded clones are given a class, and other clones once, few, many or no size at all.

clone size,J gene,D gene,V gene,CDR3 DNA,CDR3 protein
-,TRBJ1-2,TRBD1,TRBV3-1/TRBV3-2,TGTGCCAGCAGGGTAACAGGGGGCGCGGAGGGCTACACCTTC,CASRVTGGAEGYTF
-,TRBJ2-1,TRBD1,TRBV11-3,TGTGCCAGCAGCGCCATACAGGGGGCCATAACTAGTGAGCAGTTCTTC,CASSAIQGAITSEQFF
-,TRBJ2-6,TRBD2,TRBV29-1,TGCAGCGTTGAGGGGGGGGCTGGGGCCAACGTCCTGACTTTC,CSVEGGAGANVLTF
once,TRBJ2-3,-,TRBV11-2,TGTGCCAGCAGCGCCTGGGGAGACAGCACAGATACGCAGTATTTT,CASSAWGDSTDTQYF
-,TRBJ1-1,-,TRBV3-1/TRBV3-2,TGTGCCAGCAGCCAAGAACATCGGAACACTGAAGCTTTCTTT,CASSQEHRNTEAFF
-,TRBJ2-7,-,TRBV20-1,TGCAGTGCTAGTCCCGGGGAGAGGTCCTACGAGCAGTACTTC,CSASPGERSYEQYF
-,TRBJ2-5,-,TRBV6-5,TGTGCCACCTCGCCGGGGTGGGTCCAAGAGACCCAGTACTTC,CATSPGWVQETQYF
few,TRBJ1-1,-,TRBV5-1,TGCGCCAGCAGCTTGCAAGGCCTCGGGGGACCCACCCTGAACACTGAAGCTTTCTTT,CASSLQGLGGPTLNTEAFF
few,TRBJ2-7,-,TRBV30,TGTGCCTGGAACCCTGGGTTGGGTAGGGGAGGTGGCGAGCAGTACTTC,CAWNPGLGRGGGEQYF
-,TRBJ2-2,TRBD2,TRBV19,TGTGCCAGTAGTATAGAGGGCGGGAGGTCTGCCGGGGAGCTGTTTTTT,CASSIEGGRSAGELFF
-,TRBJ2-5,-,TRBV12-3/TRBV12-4,TGTGCCAGCAGTTTAGTTCAGGGAGGGACCCAGTACTTC,CASSLVQGGTQYF
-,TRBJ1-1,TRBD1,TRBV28,TGTGCCAGCATCCAACAGGGGTTGGTCACTGAAGCTTTCTTT,CASIQQGLVTEAFF
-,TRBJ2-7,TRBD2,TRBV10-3,TGTGCCATCCATAGCGGGAGGGACTACGAGCAGTACTTC,CAIHSGRDYEQYF
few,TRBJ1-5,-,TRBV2,TGTGCCAGCAGTGTGGGAGGGGATCAGCCCCAGCATTTT,CASSVGGDQPQHF
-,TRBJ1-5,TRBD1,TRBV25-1,TGTGCCAGCAGTGCAGCCCCCGGGACAGGGAGTCAGCCCCAGCATTTT,CASSAAPGTGSQPQHF
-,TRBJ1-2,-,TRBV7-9,TGTGCCAGCAGCCTACCGACAGCCCGCTATGGCTACACCTTC,CASSLPTARYGYTF
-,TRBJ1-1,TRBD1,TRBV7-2,TGTGCCAGCAGCTTAGGGGACAGCCGCACTGAAGCTTTCTTT,CASSLGDSRTEAFF
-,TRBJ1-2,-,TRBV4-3,TGCGCCAGCAGCCAAGCCACTCAGGGAGGTGGCTACACCTTC,CASSQATQGGGYTF
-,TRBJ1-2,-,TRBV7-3,TGTGCCAGCAGCTTAAACTCTAACTATGGCTACACCTTC,CASSLNSNYGYTF
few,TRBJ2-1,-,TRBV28,TGTGCCAGCATTCCGGCGGGACGTTACAATGAGCAGTTCTTC,CASIPAGRYNEQFF
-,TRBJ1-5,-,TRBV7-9,TGTGCCAGCAGCTTAGGAGGGGGTCGCGATCAGCCCCAGCATTTT,CASSLGGGRDQPQHF
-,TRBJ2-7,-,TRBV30,TGTGCCTGGAGTGTATCACCGTCTGCTACCTACGAGCAGTACTTC,CAWSVSPSATYEQYF
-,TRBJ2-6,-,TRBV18,TGTGCCAGCTCACCACCAGTCGTGGACAGTGAAGCTGTTAGGGCCAACGTCCTGACTTTC,CASSPPVVDSEAVRANVLTF
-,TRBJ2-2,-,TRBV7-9,TGTGCCAGCAGCTGGGGCAGCCAAAACACCGGGGAGCTGTTTTTT,CASSWGSQNTGELFF
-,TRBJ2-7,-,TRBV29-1,TGCAGCGCTAAGGACAGCTCCTACGAGCAGTACTTC,CSAKDSSYEQYF
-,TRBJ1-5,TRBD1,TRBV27,TGTGCCAGCAGTCAAAGGGGACAGTACAATCAGCCCCAGCATTTT,CASSQRGQYNQPQHF
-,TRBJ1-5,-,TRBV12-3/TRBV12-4,TGTGCCACGGGACAATTGGGTCAGCCCCAGCATTTT,CATGQLGQPQHF
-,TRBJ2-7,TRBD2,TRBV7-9,TGTGCCAGCAGCTTCGGGGGGAACTCCTACGAGCAGTACTTC,CASSFGGNSYEQYF